This TCR beta chain was observed in a study of blood T cell repertoires in COVID-19. Study-wide context: COVID-19 samples from acute and convalescent phases originated in the United States, Italy and Spain. In each case, the material was cDNA or gDNA derived from T cells, B-cell-depleted T cells, or PBMCs.

In the original workflow: The assay estimated nucleated cells by amplifying reference gene primers. The protocol was immunoSEQ multiplex PCR, while the TCRdb copy is restricted to in-frame clones and leaves out a portion. That table supplies the V and J calls and clone size; D and trimming were determined from the DNA. Here the sample spans 66,000 or so clones, about 82% being singletons. CDR1 is KGHSH, CDR2 LQKENI, per germline. Losses at the gene ends were 5 bases for V and 9 bases for J; bases not matched to a gene: 11. The CDR3 is 16 amino acids. The sequencing sample was made of peripheral blood. The chain employs TRBV18 and TRBJ2-1; 12 nucleotides line up with TRBD1. This clonotype was obtained from a human donor in a cohort sampled during active COVID-19. The chain's CDR3 is CASSSRPGQGAGEQFF. Here the CDR3 DNA reads TGTGCCAGCTCATCTAGGCCGGGACAGGGGGCAGGTGAGCAGTTCTTC.